The 20 T cell receptor beta chains below were found in one sample sequenced in a study of control samples from healthy donors and cancer patients (dated by TCRdb to the early 2020s). Libraries came from the immunoSEQ multiplex PCR assay. TCRdb took over this immuneACCESS table, retaining in-frame rearrangements with V and J assigned. Such tables are incomplete; in checked studies, under half of the missing clones stem from an unresolved V gene, and the remainder is unexplained. The sample's own table lists around 190,000 clones. 2.2% of the sample is in the top ten clones. Source material: blood. These receptors were collected from a woman younger than 45 in good health.

The chain uses TRBV7-2 and TRBJ1-3; D gene unclear. V was clipped by 1 base and J by 0 bases, with 19 bases between them. The CDR3 has 19 residues. Germline values: CDR1 SGHTA, CDR2 FQGNSA. DNA for the CDR3: TGTGCCAGCAGCTTAGGGGGTGAAAGGAAGGACCTCTCTGGAAACACCATATATTTT. It translates to CASSLGGERKDLSGNTIYF.

This sequence joins TRBV14 and TRBJ1-2; 7 bases line up with TRBD1. Germline V gene sequence: CDR1 SGHDN, CDR2 FVKESK. The CDR3 runs to 16 residues. The V and J ends lost 5 bases and 4 bases, in that order; junction bases with no gene match: 13. The CDR3 protein is CASSAYRQGLRYGYTF. In nucleotides, the CDR3 is TGTGCCAGCAGCGCATATAGACAGGGTCTCCGCTATGGCTACACCTTC.

On this clone: The same CDR3 arises from other DNA sequences in this sample as well. The chain couples TRBV7-2 to TRBJ2-5; perhaps TRBD2 as D (6 bases). Per germline, CDR1 SGHTA and CDR2 FQGNSA. The V gene lost 0 bases and the J gene lost 4 bases, with 6 bases spanning the gap. The CDR3 runs 13 residues. CDR3 region: CASSLAGGETQYF. CDR3 coding DNA: TGTGCCAGCAGCTTAGCGGGGGGAGAGACCCAGTACTTC.

The chain carries TRBV19 and TRBJ1-2; unclear D gene. Germline lookup yields CDR1 LNHDA and CDR2 SQIVND (reference sequence). Trimming removed 3 bases from V and 4 bases from J, with 9 bases in between. This CDR3 region has 13 residues. The CDR3, as DNA: TGTGCCAGTAGTATGAGTACTGTCTATGGCTACACCTTC. Protein product: CASSMSTVYGYTF.

This chain uses TRBV28 with TRBJ2-7; no clear D gene. This CDR3 region has 12 residues. From germline, CDR1 is MDHEN and CDR2 SYDVKM. Trimming left V 3 bases short and J 7 bases short, with 10 bases between. CDR3 sequence: CASSLASREQYF. The DNA of the CDR3 is TGTGCCAGCAGTTTGGCTTCCCGGGAGCAGTACTTC. The full variable domain, in which reference TRBV28 and TRBJ2-7 provide the parts outside the CDR3, is DVKVTQSSRYLVKRTGEKVFLECVQDMDHENMFWYRQDPGLGLRLIYFSYDVKMKEKGDIPEGYSVSREKKERFSLILESASTNQTSMYLCASSLASREQYFGPGTRLTVT.

V and J are TRBV18 and TRBJ1-1, with D possibly matching TRBD1 (5 bases). CDR3 length: 13 amino acids. V was pared by 4 bases and J by 6 bases, with 12 bases between. Looked up from germline, CDR1 is KGHSH and CDR2 is LQKENI. This CDR3 reads CASSLADNSEAFF. For the CDR3, the DNA is TGTGCCAGCTCACTAGCGGACAACTCTGAAGCTTTCTTT.

V usage is TRBV4-2 and J usage is TRBJ1-5; D is ambiguous. CDR1 and CDR2 (germline): LGHNA, YNFKEQ. With 0 bases removed from V and 0 bases from J, the gap between germline ends came to 21 bases. This CDR3 has 20 amino acids. This CDR3 reads CASSQDLENSVFSSNQPQHF. In DNA form, the CDR3 reads TGTGCCAGCAGCCAAGATTTGGAGAACAGCGTTTTTAGTAGCAATCAGCCCCAGCATTTT.

This chain links TRBV11-2 with TRBJ1-1; 9 positions match TRBD1. The CDR3 runs to 14 residues. V shed 6 bases, J shed 3 bases, and the junction held 5 bases outside the gene matches. The germline V gene has CDR1 SGHAT and CDR2 FQNNGV. The CDR3 protein is CASRQGAGDTEAFF. In DNA form, the CDR3 reads TGTGCCAGCAGACAGGGGGCTGGGGACACTGAAGCTTTCTTT.

The chain couples TRBV10-3 to TRBJ1-1, with a possible D match to TRBD1 (6 bases). The CDR3 consists of 12 residues. Germline values: CDR1 ENHRY, CDR2 SYGVKD. The V and J ends lost 11 bases and 4 bases respectively, with 14 bases between them. DNA of the CDR3: TGTGCCTCTTCCCAGGGGCGCACTGAAGCTTTCTTT. Residues: CASSQGRTEAFF.

This chain connects TRBV6-6 to TRBJ1-3; D is perhaps TRBD1 (5 bases). V dropped 8 bases and J dropped 2 bases, with 10 bases sitting between them. There are 13 residues in the CDR3. Germline CDR1 and CDR2: MNHNY and SVGAGI (reference sequence). CDR3 amino acids: CASSEGPGNTIYF. The CDR3 DNA is TGTGCCAGCTCCGAGGGGCCTGGAAACACCATATATTTT.

The rearrangement joins TRBV6-4 to TRBJ1-1; D is perhaps TRBD1 (5 bases). Deletions cut 6 bases from V and 3 bases from J, with 8 bases between. This CDR3 has 12 residues. Germline lookup yields CDR1 MRHNA and CDR2 SNTAGT. This CDR3 is CASRRGDTEAFF. The CDR3 DNA follows: TGTGCCAGCAGGAGAGGGGACACTGAAGCTTTCTTT.

The rearrangement uses TRBV7-2 and TRBJ1-6; 7 positions match TRBD1. The V and J ends lost 2 bases and 7 bases, in that order; junction bases with no gene match: 5. This CDR3 is built from 15 residues. CDR1 and CDR2 from the germline V gene are SGHTA and FQGNSA. The CDR3 DNA follows: TGTGCCAGCAGCTTACAGGGGGTTCTAAATTCACCCCTCCACTTT. Protein: CASSLQGVLNSPLHF.

This chain joins TRBV2 and TRBJ1-4; the match to TRBD1 covers 8 bases. The CDR3 has 15 residues. The V gene's germline CDR1 is SNHLY and CDR2 FYNNEI. The V gene end was trimmed by 3 bases and the J gene end by 7 bases; junction bases not matched to a gene: 7. The CDR3, as DNA: TGTGCCAGCAGTGACGTGGGACAGGTTACTGAAAAACTGTTTTTT. Protein product: CASSDVGQVTEKLFF.

CDR3 protein: CASSITDRAGGYTF. Written as DNA, the CDR3 is TGTGCCAGTAGTATAACGGACAGGGCTGGTGGCTACACCTTC. This rearrangement joins TRBV19 to TRBJ1-2, with 8 bases fitting TRBD1. J gave up 7 bases and V 2 bases, and 6 bases lay outside the gene matches. This CDR3 has 14 amino acids. The germline V gene encodes CDR1 LNHDA and CDR2 SQIVND (reference sequence).

The chain uses TRBV11-2 and TRBJ1-1; TRBD1 might be the D (6 bases). Germline-derived CDR1 and CDR2 are SGHAT and FQNNGV. The CDR3 is made up of 16 amino acids. Trimming left V 1 base short and J 5 bases short, with 17 bases between. CDR3 DNA sequence: TGTGCCAGCAGCTTAGCGTCTTTCAGGGGCGCGACTGAAGCTTTCTTT. It yields the protein CASSLASFRGATEAFF.

This chain connects TRBV2 to TRBJ1-2; D perhaps matches TRBD1 (5 bases). This CDR3 is 12 amino acids long. The V gene lost 8 bases and the J gene lost 4 bases, with 11 bases spanning the gap. Looked up from germline, CDR1 is SNHLY and CDR2 is FYNNEI. The CDR3: CASGGDLYGYTF. The CDR3 DNA follows: TGTGCCAGCGGGGGGGACCTCTATGGCTACACCTTC.

The V call is TRBV7-2, the J call TRBJ1-3, with D maybe TRBD1 (6 bases). The CDR3 spans 15 residues. Germline CDR1 is SGHTA and CDR2 is FQGNSA. V lost 3 bases and J 3 bases, leaving 12 bases between the germline ends. Written as DNA, the CDR3 is TGTGCCAGCAGCTTTGGACCAGGGGTTGGAAACACCATATATTTT. Its translation: CASSFGPGVGNTIYF.

The V and J genes are TRBV14 and TRBJ2-3, with TRBD2 as a possible D gene (6 bases). Trimming stripped 0 bases from V and 1 base from J, with 14 bases between. The CDR3 extends over 17 amino acids. The germline CDR1 and CDR2 sequences are SGHDN and FVKESK. CDR3 bases: TGTGCCAGCAGCCAAGAGTGGAGGGGACTCCGCACAGATACGCAGTATTTT. Its protein product is CASSQEWRGLRTDTQYF.

The chain has TRBV5-1 and TRBJ2-7; 8 bases match TRBD2. CDR3 size: 13 residues. Looked up from germline, CDR1 is SGHRS and CDR2 is YFSETQ. J gave up 5 bases and V 3 bases, and 4 bases lay outside the gene matches. Written as DNA, the CDR3 is TGCGCCAGCAGCTCCCCGGGACTAGACGAGCAGTACTTC. Its translation is CASSSPGLDEQYF.

In nucleotides, the CDR3 is TGTGCCAGCAGAGACCAGTTAAATTCACCCCTCCACTTT. This codes for CASRDQLNSPLHF. This chain uses TRBV6-5 with TRBJ1-6, with D hard to call. There are 13 residues in the CDR3. Deletions cut 6 bases from V and 7 bases from J, with 10 bases between. The germline gives CDR1 MNHEY, CDR2 SVGAGI.